This T cell receptor (beta chain) came from a study of blood T cells in healthy people across ages. This clonotype was recorded only once. Antigen specificity is unknown. A much larger clone lies a single base off, so this may be a read error. Germline V gene sequence: CDR1 MDHEN, CDR2 SYDVKM. The CDR3 length is 14 residues. V lost 6 bases to trimming and J lost 1 base, with 12 bases between them. With a J-beta primer mix and a sample-barcoded 5' primer, a second PCR ran roughly 6 to 11 cycles. From each sample, at least 2.5 million paired-end reads containing CDR3 were obtained. TCRdb re-called the 5' RACE reads through MiXCR, storing one row per CDR3 protein. Among approximately 320,000 distinct CDR3 sequences, less than 30% were seen once, and the ten largest hold 29%. The authors extracted at least 5 micrograms of total RNA per sample. Points from the study as a whole: Per million T cells, TCR beta diversity dropped roughly linearly as age increased.

The rearrangement joins TRBV28 to TRBJ1-1; no definite D call. The receptor was isolated from a woman between 65 and 79 years old in good health. The material sequenced was blood. The CDR3 DNA is TGTGCCAGCAGCGAACACTCAGGGAACACTGAAGCTTTCTTT. Its translation is CASSEHSGNTEAFF.